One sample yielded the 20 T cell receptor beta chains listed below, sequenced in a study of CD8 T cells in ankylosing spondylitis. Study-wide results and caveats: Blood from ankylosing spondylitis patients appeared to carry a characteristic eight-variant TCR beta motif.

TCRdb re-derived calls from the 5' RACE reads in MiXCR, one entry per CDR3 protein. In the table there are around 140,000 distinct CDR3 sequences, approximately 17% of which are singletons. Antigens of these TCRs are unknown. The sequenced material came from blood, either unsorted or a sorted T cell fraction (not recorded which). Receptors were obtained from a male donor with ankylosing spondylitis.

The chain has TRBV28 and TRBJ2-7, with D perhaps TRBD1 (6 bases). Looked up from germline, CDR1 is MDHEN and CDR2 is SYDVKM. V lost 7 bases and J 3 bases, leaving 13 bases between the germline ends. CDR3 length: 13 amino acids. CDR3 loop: CASTPAGDYEQYF. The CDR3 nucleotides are TGTGCCAGCACCCCGGCAGGGGACTACGAGCAGTACTTC.

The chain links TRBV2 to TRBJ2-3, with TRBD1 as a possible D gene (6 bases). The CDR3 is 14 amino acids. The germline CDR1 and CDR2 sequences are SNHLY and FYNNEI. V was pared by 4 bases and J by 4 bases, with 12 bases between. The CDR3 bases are TGTGCCAGCAGTGCAGGGGATTCGGCAGATACGCAGTATTTT. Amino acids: CASSAGDSADTQYF.

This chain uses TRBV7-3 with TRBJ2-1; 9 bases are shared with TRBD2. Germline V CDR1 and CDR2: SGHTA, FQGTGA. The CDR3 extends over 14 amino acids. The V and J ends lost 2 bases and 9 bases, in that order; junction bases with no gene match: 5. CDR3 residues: CASSLAGGPVEQFF. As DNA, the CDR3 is TGTGCCAGCAGCTTAGCGGGAGGGCCGGTTGAGCAGTTCTTC.

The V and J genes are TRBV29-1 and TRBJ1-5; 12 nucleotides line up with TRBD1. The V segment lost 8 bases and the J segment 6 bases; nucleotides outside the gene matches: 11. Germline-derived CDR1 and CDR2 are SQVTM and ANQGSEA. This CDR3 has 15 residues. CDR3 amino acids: CSSTGTGGKGQPQHF. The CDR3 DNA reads TGCAGCTCGACCGGGACAGGGGGCAAGGGTCAGCCCCAGCATTTT. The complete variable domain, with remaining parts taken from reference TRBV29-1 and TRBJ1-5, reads SAVISQKPSRDICQRGTSLTIQCQVDSQVTMMFWYRQQPGQSLTLIATANQGSEATYESGFVIDKFPISRPNLTFSTLTVSNMSPEDSSIYLCSSTGTGGKGQPQHFGDGTRLSIL.

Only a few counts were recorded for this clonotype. CDR3 sequence: CASSPQGGGYGYTF. In nucleotides, the CDR3 is TGTGCCAGCAGCCCCCAGGGGGGCGGCTATGGCTACACCTTC. The rearrangement links TRBV27 to TRBJ1-2; TRBD1 aligns across 7 bases. The CDR3 sequence is 14 residues long. The V gene end was trimmed by 6 bases and the J gene end by 4 bases; junction bases not matched to a gene: 8. CDR1 is MNHEY, CDR2 SMNVEV, per germline (reference sequence).

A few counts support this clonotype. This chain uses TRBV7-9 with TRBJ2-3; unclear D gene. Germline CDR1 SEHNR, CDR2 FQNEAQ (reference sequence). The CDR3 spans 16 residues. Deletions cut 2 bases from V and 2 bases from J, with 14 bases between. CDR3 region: CASSLYTAFPTDTQYF. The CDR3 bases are TGTGCCAGCAGCTTATATACAGCCTTTCCCACAGATACGCAGTATTTT.

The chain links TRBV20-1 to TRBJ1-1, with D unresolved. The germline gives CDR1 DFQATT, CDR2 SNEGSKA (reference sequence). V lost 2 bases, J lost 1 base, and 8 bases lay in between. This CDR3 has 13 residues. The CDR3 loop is CSARIRKNTEAFF. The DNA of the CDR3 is TGCAGTGCTAGAATCAGGAAGAACACTGAAGCTTTCTTT.

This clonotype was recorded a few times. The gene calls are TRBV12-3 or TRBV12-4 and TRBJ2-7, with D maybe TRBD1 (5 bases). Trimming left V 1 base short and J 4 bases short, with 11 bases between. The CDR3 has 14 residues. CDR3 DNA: TGTGCCAGCAGTTTAGTCCAGGGTGGGTACGAGCAGTACTTC. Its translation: CASSLVQGGYEQYF.

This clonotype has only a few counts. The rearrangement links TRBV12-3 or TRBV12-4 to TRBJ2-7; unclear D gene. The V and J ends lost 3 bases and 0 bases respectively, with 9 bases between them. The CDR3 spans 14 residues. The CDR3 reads CASSFGSSSYEQYF. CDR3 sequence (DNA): TGTGCCAGCAGTTTTGGTTCTTCCTCCTACGAGCAGTACTTC.

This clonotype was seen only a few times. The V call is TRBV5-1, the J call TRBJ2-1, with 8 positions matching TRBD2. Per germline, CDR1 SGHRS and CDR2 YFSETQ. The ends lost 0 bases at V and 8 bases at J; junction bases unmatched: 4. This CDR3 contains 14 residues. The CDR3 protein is CASSLAGGVDEQFF. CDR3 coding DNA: TGCGCCAGCAGCTTGGCGGGAGGGGTAGATGAGCAGTTCTTC.

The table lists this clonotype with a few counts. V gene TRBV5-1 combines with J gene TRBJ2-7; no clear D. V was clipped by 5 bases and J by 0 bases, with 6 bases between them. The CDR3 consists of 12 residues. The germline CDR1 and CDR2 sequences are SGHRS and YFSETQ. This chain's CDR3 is CASRDSSYEQYF. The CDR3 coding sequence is TGCGCCAGCAGGGATAGCTCCTACGAGCAGTACTTC.

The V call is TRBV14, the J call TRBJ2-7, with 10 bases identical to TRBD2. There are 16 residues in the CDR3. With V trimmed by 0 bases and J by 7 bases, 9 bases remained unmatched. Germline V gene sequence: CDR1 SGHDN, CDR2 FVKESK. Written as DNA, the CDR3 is TGTGCCAGCAGCCAAGACGGAGCGGGAGGGCCGTGGGAGCAGTACTTC. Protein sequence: CASSQDGAGGPWEQYF.

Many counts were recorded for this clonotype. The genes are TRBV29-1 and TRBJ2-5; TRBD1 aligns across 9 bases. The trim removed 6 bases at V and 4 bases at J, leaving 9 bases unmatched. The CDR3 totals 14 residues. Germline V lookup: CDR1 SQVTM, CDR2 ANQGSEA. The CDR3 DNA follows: TGCAGCGTCGGGACAGGGATCCTGGGAGAGACCCAGTACTTC. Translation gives CSVGTGILGETQYF.

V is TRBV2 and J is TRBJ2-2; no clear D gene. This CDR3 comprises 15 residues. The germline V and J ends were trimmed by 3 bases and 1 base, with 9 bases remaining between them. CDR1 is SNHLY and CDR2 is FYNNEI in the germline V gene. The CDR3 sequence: CASSDIPQNTGELFF. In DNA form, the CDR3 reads TGTGCCAGCAGTGATATCCCGCAGAACACCGGGGAGCTGTTTTTT.

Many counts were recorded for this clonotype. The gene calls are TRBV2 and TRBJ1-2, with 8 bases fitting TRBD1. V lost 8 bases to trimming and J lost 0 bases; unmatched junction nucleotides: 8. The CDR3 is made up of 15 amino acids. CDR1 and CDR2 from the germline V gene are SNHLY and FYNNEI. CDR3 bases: TGTGCCAGCCGGACAGGGAGTACTCCTAACTATGGCTACACCTTC. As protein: CASRTGSTPNYGYTF.

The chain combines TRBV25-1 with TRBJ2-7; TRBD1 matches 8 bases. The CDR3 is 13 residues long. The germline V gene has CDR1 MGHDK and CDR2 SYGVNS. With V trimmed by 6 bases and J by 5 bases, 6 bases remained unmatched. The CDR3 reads CASSVDRGDEQYF. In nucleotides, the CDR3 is TGTGCCAGCAGCGTCGACAGGGGAGACGAGCAGTACTTC.

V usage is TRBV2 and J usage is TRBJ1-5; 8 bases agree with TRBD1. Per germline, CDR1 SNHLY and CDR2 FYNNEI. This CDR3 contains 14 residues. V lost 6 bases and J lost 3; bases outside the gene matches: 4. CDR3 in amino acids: CASRPGQANQPQHF. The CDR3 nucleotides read TGTGCCAGCAGACCGGGACAGGCCAATCAGCCCCAGCATTTT.

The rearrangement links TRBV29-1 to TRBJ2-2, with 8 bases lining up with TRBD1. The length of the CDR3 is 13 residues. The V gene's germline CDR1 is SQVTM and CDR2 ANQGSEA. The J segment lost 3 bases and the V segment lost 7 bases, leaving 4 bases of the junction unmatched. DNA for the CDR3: TGCAGCGGACAGGGGTCGGACACCGGGGAGCTGTTTTTT. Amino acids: CSGQGSDTGELFF.

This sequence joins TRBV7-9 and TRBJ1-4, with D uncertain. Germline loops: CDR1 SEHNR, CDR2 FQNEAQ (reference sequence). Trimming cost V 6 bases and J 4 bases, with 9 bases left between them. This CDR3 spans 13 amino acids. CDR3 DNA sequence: TGTGCCAGCAGACCCGGTCTTAATGAAAAACTGTTTTTT. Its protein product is CASRPGLNEKLFF.

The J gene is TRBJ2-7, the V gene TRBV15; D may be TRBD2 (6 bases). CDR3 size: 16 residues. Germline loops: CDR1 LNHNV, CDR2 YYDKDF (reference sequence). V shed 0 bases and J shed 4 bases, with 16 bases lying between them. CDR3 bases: TGTGCCACCAGCAGAGATCGGGGGAGTAGTCAGTACGAGCAGTACTTC. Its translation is CATSRDRGSSQYEQYF. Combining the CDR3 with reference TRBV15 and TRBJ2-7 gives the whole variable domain DAMVIQNPRYQVTQFGKPVTLSCSQTLNHNVMYWYQQKSSQAPKLLFHYYDKDFNNEADTPDNFQSRRPNTSFCFLDIRSPGLGDTAMYLCATSRDRGSSQYEQYFGPGTRLTVT.